Shown below are 16 T cell receptor beta chains from a single sample sequenced in a study of cytomegalovirus exposure and HLA in healthy donors. Both 60 Vbeta primers and 13 Jbeta primers went into the PCR. The table came from immunoSEQ multiplex PCR; TCRdb's copy has only in-frame clones and leaves some out. The sample holds 150,000 to 200,000 clones, approximately 82% seen once. The sequenced sample consisted of PBMCs. The receptors were gathered from a woman aged 35 to 49 in good health and CMV-seropositive.

This chain joins TRBV6-1 and TRBJ2-7, with a tentative D call TRBD2 (6 bases). Germline loops: CDR1 MNHNS, CDR2 SASEGT. V was pared by 6 bases and J by 5 bases, with 14 bases between. The CDR3 covers 13 residues. In nucleotides, the CDR3 is TGTGCCAGCAGGCCCCCTGGGGAGGACGAGCAGTACTTC. This gives the protein CASRPPGEDEQYF.

The chain carries TRBV29-1 and TRBJ2-3; D not certain. CDR1 is SQVTM and CDR2 is ANQGSEA in the germline V gene. The CDR3 sequence is 13 residues long. Trimming cost V 6 bases and J 3 bases, with 13 bases left between them. The CDR3, as DNA: TGCAGCGTAGACATGAGTATTACAGATACGCAGTATTTT. This translates into CSVDMSITDTQYF.

The table lists this clone with a few counts. This chain uses TRBV4-3 with TRBJ2-3, with 8 nucleotides matching TRBD1. J was trimmed by 1 base and V by 3 bases; bases with no gene match: 3. In germline, CDR1 is LGHNA, CDR2 YSLEER. The CDR3 contains 15 residues. CDR3 region: CASSHIQGGTDTQYF. The CDR3 DNA reads TGCGCCAGCAGCCATATACAGGGGGGCACAGATACGCAGTATTTT.

The gene calls are TRBV19 and TRBJ1-1, with 9 bases aligning to TRBD1. The trim removed 5 bases at V and 1 base at J, leaving 8 bases unmatched. Looked up from germline, CDR1 is LNHDA and CDR2 is SQIVND (reference sequence). The CDR3 is 16 amino acids. Written as DNA, the CDR3 is TGTGCCAGTAGTGTCACAGGGGGCGTGGGGAACACTGAAGCTTTCTTT. It specifies CASSVTGGVGNTEAFF.

Here the CDR3 DNA reads TGTGCCAGCAGCCCACGGAGTGGGTCTTACGAGCAGTACTTC. Amino acid sequence: CASSPRSGSYEQYF. V is TRBV9 and J is TRBJ2-7; D gene unclear. The CDR3 covers 14 residues. The V end was cut by 4 bases, the J end by 4 bases, with 15 bases between. CDR1 and CDR2 from the germline V gene are SGDLS and YYNGEE.

J is TRBJ2-1 and V is TRBV29-1; a weak D match, TRBD1 (6 bases). The CDR3 spans 13 residues. Germline loops: CDR1 SQVTM, CDR2 ANQGSEA. V was pared by 5 bases and J by 0 bases, with 8 bases between. Here the CDR3 DNA reads TGCAGCGTTAGGACAGTCTCCTACAATGAGCAGTTCTTC. Translating gives CSVRTVSYNEQFF.

Sample share makes this clone medium-sized (0.01 to 0.1%). The chain combines TRBV7-9 with TRBJ1-4, with 8 bases identical to TRBD1. The V gene's germline CDR1 is SEHNR and CDR2 FQNEAQ (reference sequence). Trimming at V came to 5 bases and at J to 11 bases, leaving 10 bases not matched to a gene. The CDR3 covers 14 residues. CDR3 in DNA: TGTGCCAGCAGCGCCGGGACAGGTACCGGGAAACTGTTTTTT. Its protein is CASSAGTGTGKLFF.

This clone was observed a handful of times. The chain carries TRBV6-6 and TRBJ1-3; no clear D. The CDR3 has 13 residues. V lost 8 bases and J lost 0, with 8 bases in between. CDR1 is MNHNY, CDR2 SVGAGI, per germline (reference sequence). The chain's CDR3 is CASEESSGNTIYF. The CDR3 nucleotides are TGTGCCAGCGAAGAGAGCTCTGGAAACACCATATATTTT.

The chain is built from TRBV19 and TRBJ2-2; 10 bases fit TRBD2. Germline V gene lookup returns CDR1 LNHDA and CDR2 SQIVND (reference sequence). The V and J ends lost 7 bases and 7 bases, in that order; junction bases with no gene match: 9. The CDR3 spans 15 residues. CDR3 region: CASTRAGGPGGELFF. The CDR3, as DNA: TGTGCCAGTACCCGAGCGGGAGGGCCGGGCGGGGAGCTGTTTTTT.

As concerns this clone: The junction departs from the called germline gene at one end, perhaps through a read error. This chain joins TRBV7-9 and TRBJ1-4, with 8 bases identical to TRBD1. The CDR3 has 16 residues. The germline V gene has CDR1 SEHNR and CDR2 FQNEAQ (reference sequence). The CDR3 DNA reads as TGTTCCAGCAGCCGAACAGGGGGTTACGAGGATGAAAAACTGTTTTTT. Encoded protein: CSSSRTGGYEDEKLFF. Drawing the rest from reference TRBV7-9 and TRBJ1-4, the complete variable domain is DTGVSQNPRHKITKRGQNVTFRCDPISEHNRLYWYRQTLGQGPEFLTYFQNEAQLEKSRLLSDRFSAERPKGSFSTLEIQRTEQGDSAMYLCSSSRTGGYEDEKLFFGSGTQLSVL.

This chain joins TRBV2 and TRBJ2-1, with 14 positions matching TRBD2. V lost 3 bases and J lost 9; bases outside the gene matches: 4. This CDR3 spans 15 amino acids. The germline CDR1 and CDR2 sequences are SNHLY and FYNNEI. The CDR3 coding sequence is TGTGCCAGCAGTGAGGGACTAGCGGGAGCCCCTGAGCAGTTCTTC. This codes for CASSEGLAGAPEQFF.

The CDR3 nucleotides read TGCGCCAGCAGCCCAGCAATGGGAGCAAACTATGGCTACACCTTC. Its protein product is CASSPAMGANYGYTF. The chain carries TRBV5-1 and TRBJ1-2; no clear D gene. Germline CDR1 reads SGHRS; CDR2 reads YFSETQ. V was clipped by 4 bases and J by 2 bases, with 15 bases between them. This CDR3 spans 15 amino acids.

The chain carries TRBV7-2 and TRBJ2-5, with TRBD1 matching over 7 bases. The end of the DNA aligns better with TRBJ2-7, so the J call may be wrong. The germline CDR1 and CDR2 sequences are SGHTA and FQGNSA. This CDR3 has 14 residues. This CDR3 is CASSQSRDSYEQYF. The CDR3 region has the DNA TGTGCCAGCAGCCAGAGCCGGGACAGCTACGAGCAGTACTTC.

This clone was seen more than once but under ten times. This chain connects TRBV4-2 to TRBJ2-7; tentatively, D is TRBD2 (6 bases). V was trimmed by 0 bases and J by 3 bases, leaving 15 bases between them. Germline V CDR1 and CDR2: LGHNA, YNFKEQ. The CDR3 runs 16 residues. CDR3 DNA sequence: TGTGCCAGCAGCCAAGATGATGGGGAGGCGGGCTACGAGCAGTACTTC. It translates to CASSQDDGEAGYEQYF.

This chain joins TRBV7-2 and TRBJ1-4; 8 bases fit TRBD1. V shed 4 bases and J 6 bases; nucleotides not matched to a gene: 7. The CDR3 extends over 15 amino acids. Germline CDR1 reads SGHTA; CDR2 reads FQGNSA. CDR3 sequence: CASSSPTGVHEKLFF. As DNA, the CDR3 is TGTGCCAGCAGCTCACCGACAGGGGTTCATGAAAAACTGTTTTTT.

The rearrangement joins TRBV6-1 to TRBJ1-1; TRBD1 might be the D (6 bases). V was cut by 4 bases and J by 1 base, with 13 bases left in between. CDR3 length equals 15 residues. CDR1 is MNHNS, CDR2 SASEGT, per germline. The CDR3 DNA follows: TGTGCCAGCAGTGCGCCGGGACAACAGAACACTGAAGCTTTCTTT. It yields the protein CASSAPGQQNTEAFF.